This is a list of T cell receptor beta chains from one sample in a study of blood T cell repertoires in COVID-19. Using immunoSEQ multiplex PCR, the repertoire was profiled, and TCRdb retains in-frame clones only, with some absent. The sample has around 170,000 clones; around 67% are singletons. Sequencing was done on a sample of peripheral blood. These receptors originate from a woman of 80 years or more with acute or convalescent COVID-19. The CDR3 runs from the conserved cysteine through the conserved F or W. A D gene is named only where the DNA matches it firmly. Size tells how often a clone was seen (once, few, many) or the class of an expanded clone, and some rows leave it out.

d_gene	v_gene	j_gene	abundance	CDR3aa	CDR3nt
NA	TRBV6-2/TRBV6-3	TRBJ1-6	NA	CASSYFTGKGYNSPLHF	TGTGCCAGCAGTTACTTTACAGGGAAGGGCTATAATTCACCCCTCCACTTT
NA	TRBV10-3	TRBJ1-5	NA	CAISRDEDQPQHF	TGTGCCATCAGTCGAGATGAAGATCAGCCCCAGCATTTT
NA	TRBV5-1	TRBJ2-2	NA	CASSPGPGETTGELFF	TGCGCCAGCAGCCCCGGCCCGGGAGAGACCACCGGGGAGCTGTTTTTT
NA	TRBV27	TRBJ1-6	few	CASSWASNSPLHF	TGTGCCAGCAGTTGGGCATCGAATTCACCCCTCCACTTT
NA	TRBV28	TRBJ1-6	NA	CASSLTDNSPLHF	TGTGCCAGCAGTTTAACAGATAATTCACCCCTCCACTTT
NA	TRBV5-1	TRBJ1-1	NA	CASSPRTALTEAFF	TGCGCCAGCAGCCCTAGGACAGCGCTCACTGAAGCTTTCTTT
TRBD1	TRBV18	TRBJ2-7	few	CASSPGQGIDEQYF	TGTGCCAGCTCACCTGGACAGGGGATCGACGAGCAGTACTTC
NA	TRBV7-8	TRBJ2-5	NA	CASSLGGEETQYF	TGTGCCAGCAGCTTAGGCGGGGAAGAGACCCAGTACTTC
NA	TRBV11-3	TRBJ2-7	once	CASSLAEFYEQYF	TGTGCCAGCAGCTTAGCCGAGTTCTACGAGCAGTACTTC
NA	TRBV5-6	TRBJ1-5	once	CASSTRGTSQPQHF	TGTGCCAGCAGCACGAGGGGGACGAGTCAGCCCCAGCATTTT
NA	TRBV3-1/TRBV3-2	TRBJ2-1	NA	CASSGLGDEQFF	TGTGCCAGCAGCGGACTCGGCGATGAGCAGTTCTTC
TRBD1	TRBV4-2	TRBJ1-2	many	CASSQAGGGYTF	TGTGCCAGCAGCCAAGCAGGGGGAGGCTACACCTTC
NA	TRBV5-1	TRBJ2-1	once	CASSLGGMNEQFF	TGCGCCAGCAGCTTGGGAGGGATGAATGAGCAGTTCTTC
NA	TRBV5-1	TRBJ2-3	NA	CASSSNRDLGQYF	TGCGCCAGCAGCTCCAACAGGGACCTTGGGCAGTATTTT
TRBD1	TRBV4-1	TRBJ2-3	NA	CASSLQGALDTQYF	TGCGCCAGCAGCCTACAGGGGGCGTTAGATACGCAGTATTTT
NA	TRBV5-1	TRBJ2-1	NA	CASSFLSGSYNEQFF	TGCGCCAGCAGCTTTCTCAGCGGCTCTTACAATGAGCAGTTCTTC
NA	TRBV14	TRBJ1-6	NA	CASSPRTDSPLHF	TGTGCCAGCAGCCCCCGGACAGATTCACCCCTCCACTTT
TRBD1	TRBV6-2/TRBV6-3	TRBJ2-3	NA	CASSWRQGRDTQYF	TGTGCCAGCAGTTGGCGACAGGGACGAGATACGCAGTATTTT
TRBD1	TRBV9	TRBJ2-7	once	CASSEGTGVPYEQYF	TGTGCCAGCAGCGAGGGGACAGGGGTCCCCTACGAGCAGTACTTC
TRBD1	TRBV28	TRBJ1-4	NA	CASSLSGQGYEKLFF	TGTGCCAGCAGCTTATCGGGACAGGGATATGAAAAACTGTTTTTT
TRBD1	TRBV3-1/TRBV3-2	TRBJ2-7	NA	CASSHTSRTGSYEQYF	TGTGCCAGCAGCCATACCTCCCGGACAGGATCCTACGAGCAGTACTTC
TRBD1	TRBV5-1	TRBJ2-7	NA	CASTSVGTGDYEQYF	TGCGCCAGCACCTCGGTCGGGACAGGGGACTACGAGCAGTACTTC
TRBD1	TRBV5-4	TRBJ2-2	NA	CASSWGQTGELFF	TGTGCCAGCAGCTGGGGACAGACCGGGGAGCTGTTTTTT
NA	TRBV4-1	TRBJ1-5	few	CASSREPGGGNQPQHF	TGCGCCAGCAGCCGGGAACCTGGAGGGGGCAATCAGCCCCAGCATTTT
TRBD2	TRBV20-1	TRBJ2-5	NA	CSASDRDWREGKNF	TGCAGTGCTAGTGACCGGGACTGGCGGGAGGGCAAGAACTTC
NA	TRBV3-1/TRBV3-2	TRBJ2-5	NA	CASSQSSERVQETQYF	TGTGCCAGCAGCCAATCCTCGGAGAGGGTCCAAGAGACCCAGTACTTC
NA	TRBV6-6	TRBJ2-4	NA	CASSITTENIQYF	TGTGCCAGCAGTATTACCACAGAAAACATTCAGTACTTC
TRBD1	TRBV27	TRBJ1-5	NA	CASSPRQGAGQPQHF	TGTGCCAGCAGTCCCAGACAGGGGGCAGGTCAGCCCCAGCATTTT
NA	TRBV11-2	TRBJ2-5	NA	CASSLGTYQETQYF	TGTGCCAGCAGCTTAGGGACATACCAAGAGACCCAGTACTTC
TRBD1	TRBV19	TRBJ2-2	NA	CASSTGTGVAGELFF	TGTGCCAGTAGTACGGGGACAGGGGTCGCCGGGGAGCTGTTTTTT
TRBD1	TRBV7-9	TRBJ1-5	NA	CASSKGQGVNQPQHF	TGTGCCAGCAGCAAGGGACAGGGGGTAAATCAGCCCCAGCATTTT
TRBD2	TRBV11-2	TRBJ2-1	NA	CASSPRTSGNNEQFF	TGTGCCAGCAGCCCCAGGACTAGCGGGAACAATGAGCAGTTCTTC
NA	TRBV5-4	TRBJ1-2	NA	CASSLGQPANYGYTF	TGTGCCAGCAGCCTAGGACAGCCAGCTAACTATGGCTACACCTTC
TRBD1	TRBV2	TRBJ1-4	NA	CASSADRGNEKLFF	TGTGCCAGCAGTGCGGACAGGGGGAATGAAAAACTGTTTTTT
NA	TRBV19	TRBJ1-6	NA	CASRPPGQSSGSPLHF	TGTGCCAGTAGACCTCCCGGACAGTCCTCTGGGTCACCCCTCCACTTT
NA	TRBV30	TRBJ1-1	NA	CAWSSGVAIAFF	TGTGCCTGGAGTTCAGGGGTTGCAATAGCTTTCTTT
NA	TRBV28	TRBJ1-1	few	CASSFGMVTEAFF	TGTGCCAGCAGTTTTGGCATGGTCACTGAAGCTTTCTTT
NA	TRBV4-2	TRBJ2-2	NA	CASSQDWRGRDTGELFF	TGTGCCAGCAGCCAAGATTGGAGGGGGCGTGACACCGGGGAGCTGTTTTTT
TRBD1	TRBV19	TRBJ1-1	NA	CASSYGTVNTEAFF	TGTGCCAGTAGTTATGGGACAGTGAACACTGAAGCTTTCTTT
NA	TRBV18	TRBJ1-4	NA	CASSQSERVWEKLFF	TGTGCCAGTTCGCAGTCTGAACGGGTCTGGGAAAAACTGTTTTTT
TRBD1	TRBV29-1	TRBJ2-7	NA	CSVEGRQGGASEQYF	TGCAGCGTTGAAGGGAGACAGGGGGGTGCGTCCGAGCAGTACTTC
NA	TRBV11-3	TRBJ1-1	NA	CASSLYTVMNTEAFF	TGTGCCAGCAGCTTGTATACAGTGATGAACACTGAAGCTTTCTTT